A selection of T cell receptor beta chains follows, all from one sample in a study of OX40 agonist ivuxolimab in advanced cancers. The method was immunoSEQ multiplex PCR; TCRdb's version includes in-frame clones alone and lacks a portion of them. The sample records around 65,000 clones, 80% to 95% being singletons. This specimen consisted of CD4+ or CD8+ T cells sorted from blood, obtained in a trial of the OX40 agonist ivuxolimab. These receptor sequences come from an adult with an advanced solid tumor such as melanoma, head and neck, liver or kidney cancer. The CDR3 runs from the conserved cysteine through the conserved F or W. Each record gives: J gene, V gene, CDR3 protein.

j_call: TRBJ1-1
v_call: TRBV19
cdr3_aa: CASSPMGTEAFF

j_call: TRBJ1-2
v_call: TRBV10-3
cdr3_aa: CAIRETGESGYTF

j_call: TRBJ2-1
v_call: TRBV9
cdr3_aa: CASSFRDYWDEQFF

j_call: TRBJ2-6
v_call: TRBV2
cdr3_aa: CASSGRNRGVGAGANVLTF

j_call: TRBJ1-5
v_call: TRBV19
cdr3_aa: CASSITWGGNSNQPQHF

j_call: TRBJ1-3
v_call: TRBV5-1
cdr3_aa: CASSLDNSGNTIYF

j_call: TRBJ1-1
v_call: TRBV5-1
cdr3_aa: CASSLGGQETEAFF

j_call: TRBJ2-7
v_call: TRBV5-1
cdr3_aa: CASMGRIYEQYF

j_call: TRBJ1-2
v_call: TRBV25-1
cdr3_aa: CASTPPGRNYGYTF

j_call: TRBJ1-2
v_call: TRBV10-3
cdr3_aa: CAITLGGGYGYTF

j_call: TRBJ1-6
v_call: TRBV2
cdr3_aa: CASSRGRSSYNSPLHF

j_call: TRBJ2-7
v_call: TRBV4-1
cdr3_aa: CASSQGPAGGLREQYF

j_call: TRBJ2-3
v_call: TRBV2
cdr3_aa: CASRRTSDRTDTQYF

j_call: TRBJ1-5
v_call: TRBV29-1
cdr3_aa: CSVQFSGGGGGQPQHF

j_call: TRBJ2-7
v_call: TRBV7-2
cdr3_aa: CASSLWGNEQYF

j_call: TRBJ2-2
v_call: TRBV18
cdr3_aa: CASSPDQTGELFF

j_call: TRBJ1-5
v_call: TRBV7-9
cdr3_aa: CASSSDPGHQHF

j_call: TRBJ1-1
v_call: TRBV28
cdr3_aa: CASSFRGSNTEAFF

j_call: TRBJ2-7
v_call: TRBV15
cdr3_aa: CATSKSPRAVDNHEQYF

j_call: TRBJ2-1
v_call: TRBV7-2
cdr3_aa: CASSIKSGSSYNEQFF

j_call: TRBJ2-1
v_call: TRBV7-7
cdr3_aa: CASSPRLAGGYNEQFF

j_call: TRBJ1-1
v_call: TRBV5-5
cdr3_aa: CASSSGTSNTEAFF